Below are 24 T cell receptor beta chains sequenced from a single sample in a study of T cell repertoires in cytomegalovirus infection. For these receptors, no antigen is known. One entry per CDR3 protein, called by TCRdb with MiXCR from the reads. Among about 350,000 distinct CDR3 sequences listed, about 35% were seen once. The sequences come from cultured PBMCs, collected from culture after CMV antigen stimulation. These receptors all come from a human donor in good health (CMV status not recorded). Some clones in this sample may be carry-over from other donors' samples.

This clonotype appeared many times. This chain uses TRBV4-3 with TRBJ1-1; TRBD1 is a possible D gene (5 bases). The germline gives CDR1 LGHNA, CDR2 YSLEER. The CDR3 runs 14 residues. Trimming left V 3 bases short and J 6 bases short, with 14 bases between. This CDR3 is CASSHGGASAEAFF. In DNA form, the CDR3 reads TGCGCCAGCAGCCATGGAGGGGCAAGCGCTGAAGCTTTCTTT.

This chain's CDR3 is CASSRSAYEQYF. CDR3 sequence (DNA): TGTGCCAGCAGCCGTAGCGCGTACGAGCAGTACTTC. V usage is TRBV11-2 and J usage is TRBJ2-7, with D possibly being TRBD2 (5 bases). This CDR3 comprises 12 residues. Germline V CDR1 and CDR2: SGHAT, FQNNGV. V was clipped by 5 bases and J by 4 bases, with 9 bases between them. Full variable domain (rest looked up from reference TRBV11-2 and TRBJ2-7): EAGVAQSPRYKIIEKRQSVAFWCNPISGHATLYWYQQILGQGPKLLIQFQNNGVVDDSQLPKDRFSAERLKGVDSTLKIQPAKLEDSAVYLCASSRSAYEQYFGPGTRLTVT.

The V call is TRBV6-5, the J call TRBJ1-1; a possible D gene is TRBD1 (5 bases). The CDR3 contains 13 residues. The V gene's germline CDR1 is MNHEY and CDR2 SVGAGI. Between the trimmed V and J ends, which lost 6 bases and 0 bases, there was a span of 8 bases. The CDR3 coding sequence is TGTGCCAGCAGGATGACAGTGAACACTGAAGCTTTCTTT. Protein: CASRMTVNTEAFF.

The J gene is TRBJ2-7, the V gene TRBV4-1, with 7 positions matching TRBD2. V lost 0 bases and J lost 2; bases outside the gene matches: 4. The length of the CDR3 is 15 residues. Germline loops: CDR1 MGHRA, CDR2 YSYEKL. The CDR3: CASSQELAPTYEQYV. CDR3 sequence (DNA): TGCGCCAGCAGCCAAGAACTAGCGCCCACCTACGAGCAGTACGTC.

At least ten counts were recorded for this clonotype. The CDR3 sequence is CASSQFYAGTSGKDTQYF. The CDR3 bases are TGCGCCAGCAGCCAATTCTACGCCGGGACTAGCGGGAAAGATACGCAGTATTTT. The chain is built from TRBV4-3 and TRBJ2-3, with 13 positions matching TRBD2. Germline CDR1 reads LGHNA; CDR2 reads YSLEER. CDR3 size: 18 residues. Trimming took 2 bases from V and 5 from J; bases not matched to a gene: 10.

The CDR3 nucleotides read TGTGCCAGCAGCTTAGAGATACAGGGGGGTCGTGAGACCCAGTACTTC. It specifies CASSLEIQGGRETQYF. The rearrangement joins TRBV11-2 to TRBJ2-5, with 8 bases fitting TRBD1. The J segment lost 5 bases and the V segment lost 0 bases, leaving 8 bases of the junction unmatched. CDR3 length: 16 residues. The germline gives CDR1 SGHAT, CDR2 FQNNGV.

The V gene is TRBV20-1, the J gene TRBJ2-7, with 9 bases that match TRBD2. Germline V gene lookup returns CDR1 DFQATT and CDR2 SNEGSKA (reference sequence). The CDR3 has 15 amino acids. With 1 base clipped from V and 6 bases from J, the junction kept 10 bases outside the gene matches. CDR3 coding DNA: TGCAGTGCTAGAGTACTTGGCGGGAGGGCCTTCGAGCAGTACTTC. Translation gives CSARVLGGRAFEQYF.

This clonotype was counted ten times or more. V is TRBV7-2 and J is TRBJ2-5; D gene unclear. Trimming cost V 0 bases and J 9 bases, with 17 bases left between them. This CDR3 has 15 residues. Germline V gives CDR1 SGHTA, CDR2 FQGNSA. The CDR3 DNA reads as TGTGCCAGCAGCTTAGCGCTTCACCGTGGAACGTCCCAGTACTTC. This encodes CASSLALHRGTSQYF.

The chain links TRBV28 to TRBJ2-1, with TRBD1 identical over 9 bases. Looked up from germline, CDR1 is MDHEN and CDR2 is SYDVKM. The V gene end was trimmed by 6 bases and the J gene end by 8 bases; junction bases not matched to a gene: 8. The CDR3 sequence is 14 residues long. The CDR3 DNA is TGTGCCAGCAGCACGTACAGGGGGCGGGATGAGCAGTTCTTC. Translation gives CASSTYRGRDEQFF.

This clonotype has just a few counts. The chain combines TRBV4-3 with TRBJ1-2; TRBD1 agrees at 9 bases. The CDR3 is made up of 13 amino acids. Trimming at V came to 8 bases and at J to 5 bases, leaving 6 bases not matched to a gene. Germline V gives CDR1 LGHNA, CDR2 YSLEER. This CDR3 reads CASGTTGGYGYTF. CDR3 nucleotide sequence: TGCGCCAGCGGAACGACAGGGGGTTATGGCTACACCTTC.

This rearrangement joins TRBV6-2 or TRBV6-3 to TRBJ2-5; maybe TRBD2 (6 bases). The CDR3 contains 13 residues. CDR1 is MNHEY and CDR2 is SVGEGT in the germline V gene. Deletions cut 11 bases from V and 5 bases from J, with 18 bases between. The CDR3 protein is CASAGSGVETQYF. The CDR3 nucleotides read TGTGCCTCGGCGGGGAGCGGCGTGGAGACCCAGTACTTC.

This clonotype was detected a few times. The chain uses TRBV7-9 and TRBJ1-1, with TRBD1 as a possible D gene (6 bases). With 4 bases removed from V and 1 base from J, the gap between germline ends came to 10 bases. Germline lookup yields CDR1 SEHNR and CDR2 FQNEAQ (reference sequence). This CDR3 comprises 14 residues. The CDR3 is CASSSEGQNTEAFF. Here the CDR3 DNA reads TGTGCCAGCAGCTCTGAGGGACAGAACACTGAAGCTTTCTTT.

This clonotype was counted many times. The genes are TRBV7-2 and TRBJ2-7; D remains unclear. Trimming took off 3 bases at V and 4 bases at J, with 13 bases between the two ends. Germline-derived CDR1 and CDR2 are SGHTA and FQGNSA. The CDR3 runs to 14 residues. CDR3 protein: CASSFTRSGYEQYF. CDR3 sequence (DNA): TGTGCCAGCAGCTTCACCAGGAGTGGTTACGAGCAGTACTTC.

Remarks on this clonotype: Relative to the germline gene, one junction end is altered; a read error may explain this. The chain carries TRBV7-2 and TRBJ2-1, with TRBD2 matching over 8 bases. Germline V lookup: CDR1 SGHTA, CDR2 FQGNSA. This CDR3 comprises 14 residues. CDR3 in DNA: TGTGCCAGCACCATGGGTAGCGGGACCAATGAGCAGTCCTTC. Protein sequence: CASTMGSGTNEQSF.

This clonotype was counted a few times. The chain's CDR3 is CASSPTVYQPQHF. In DNA, the CDR3 is TGTGCCAGCAGTCCGACAGTTTATCAGCCCCAGCATTTT. This chain links TRBV28 with TRBJ1-5; D may be TRBD1 (5 bases). CDR1 MDHEN and CDR2 SYDVKM come from the germline V gene. The CDR3 is 13 amino acids. Trimming cost V 5 bases and J 5 bases, with 10 bases left between them.

The V gene is TRBV5-4, the J gene TRBJ2-2; TRBD2 agrees at 7 bases. The length of the CDR3 is 16 residues. Germline values: CDR1 SGHNT, CDR2 YYREEE (reference sequence). The V segment lost 1 base and the J segment 6 bases; nucleotides outside the gene matches: 9. The CDR3 DNA is TGTGCCAGCAGCTTGTCTAGCGGAGGGGTAGCCGGGGAGCTGTTTTTT. Amino acids: CASSLSSGGVAGELFF.

The rearrangement joins TRBV19 to TRBJ2-3; TRBD2 matches 9 bases. The V and J ends lost 4 bases and 5 bases, in that order; junction bases with no gene match: 10. The V gene's germline CDR1 is LNHDA and CDR2 SQIVND (reference sequence). The CDR3 runs 16 residues. CDR3 sequence: CASSRLAERAGDTQYF. For the CDR3, the DNA is TGTGCCAGTAGTAGACTAGCGGAGAGGGCTGGAGATACGCAGTATTTT.

This clonotype was detected a few times. The J gene is TRBJ2-1, the V gene TRBV27, with unresolved D. CDR1 and CDR2 (germline): MNHEY, SMNVEV (reference sequence). Trimming took off 2 bases at V and 3 bases at J, with 11 bases between the two ends. The CDR3 consists of 15 residues. This CDR3 is CASSLITANYNEQFF. In DNA form, the CDR3 reads TGTGCCAGCAGTTTAATTACTGCCAACTACAATGAGCAGTTCTTC.

This rearrangement joins TRBV4-3 to TRBJ2-1; D possibly corresponds to TRBD2 (5 bases). The V gene's germline CDR1 is LGHNA and CDR2 YSLEER. The CDR3 totals 14 residues. Between the trimmed V and J ends, which lost 1 base and 6 bases, there was a span of 10 bases. CDR3 sequence reads: CASSQGWSGNEQFF. CDR3 coding DNA: TGCGCCAGCAGCCAAGGATGGAGCGGCAATGAGCAGTTCTTC.

This clonotype was counted a few times. This chain links TRBV28 with TRBJ1-5, with D perhaps matching TRBD1 (5 bases). Germline V gene lookup returns CDR1 MDHEN and CDR2 SYDVKM. Trimming shortened V by 1 base and J by 5 bases, and 6 bases separated the two germline ends. This CDR3 contains 13 residues. For the CDR3, the DNA is TGTGCCAGCAGTTTATTGGGGGATCAGCCCCAGCATTTT. Protein sequence: CASSLLGDQPQHF.

The genes are TRBV20-1 and TRBJ2-1, with 9 bases lining up with TRBD2. Germline V gene lookup returns CDR1 DFQATT and CDR2 SNEGSKA (reference sequence). V lost 6 bases and J lost 9; bases outside the gene matches: 12. The CDR3 extends over 14 amino acids. DNA of the CDR3: TGCAGTGCCCAGCGGGGGGACACCTACGGTGAGCAGTTCTTC. It yields the protein CSAQRGDTYGEQFF.

This chain connects TRBV27 to TRBJ2-1; D may be TRBD1 or TRBD2 (5 bases each). Germline CDR1 and CDR2: MNHEY and SMNVEV (reference sequence). V dropped 2 bases and J dropped 0 bases, with 14 bases sitting between them. The CDR3 sequence is 17 residues long. CDR3 protein: CASSLDLRGSSYNEQFF. The CDR3 nucleotides are TGTGCCAGCAGTTTAGATCTGAGGGGCAGCTCCTACAATGAGCAGTTCTTC.

This clonotype was observed a handful of times. The genes are TRBV7-6 and TRBJ1-1, with TRBD1 as a possible D gene (5 bases). The CDR3 consists of 15 residues. V dropped 6 bases and J dropped 0 bases, with 14 bases sitting between them. Germline values: CDR1 SGHVS, CDR2 FNYEAQ. The CDR3 region is CASSLGSGVNTEAFF. The CDR3 DNA reads TGTGCCAGCAGTCTCGGTTCGGGGGTGAACACTGAAGCTTTCTTT. Filled out from reference TRBV7-6 and TRBJ1-1, the complete variable domain reads GAGVSQSPRYKVTKRGQDVALRCDPISGHVSLYWYRQALGQGPEFLTYFNYEAQQDKSGLPNDRFSAERPEGSISTLTIQRTEQRDSAMYRCASSLGSGVNTEAFFGQGTRLTVV.

Regarding this clonotype: Compared with germline, one end of the junction differs, possibly owing to a read error. The chain carries TRBV7-6 and TRBJ2-1, with no clear D. The CDR3 totals 13 residues. Germline CDR1 SGHVS, CDR2 FNYEAQ. This chain's CDR3 is CASSLPRSYEQFF. The CDR3 region has the DNA TGTGCTAGCAGCTTACCGAGGAGCTATGAGCAGTTCTTC.